A selection of T cell receptor beta chains follows, all from one sample in a study of T cells in Graves' hyperthyroidism and ophthalmopathy. TCRdb re-analysed the multiplex PCR reads in MiXCR, keeping a single row per CDR3 protein. The profile shows 700,000 or so distinct CDR3 sequences, roughly 15% of them singletons. Sequencing used blood. The receptors derive from a man younger than 35 with Graves' hyperthyroidism. Both conserved end residues are part of each CDR3. D genes are given only for firm matches. For some rows the clone size is stated as once, few or many, or as a class when expanded; others skip it.

V gene: TRBV12-3/TRBV12-4
J gene: TRBJ2-3
clone size: NA
D gene: NA
CDR3 DNA: TGTGCCAGCAGTTTCAATTTACGGGAGCCGGGAGACGGCACAGATACGCAGTATTTT
CDR3 protein: CASSFNLREPGDGTDTQYF

V gene: TRBV19
J gene: TRBJ1-4
clone size: few
D gene: NA
CDR3 DNA: TGTGCCAGTAGCGAAACGGGACTCCTGAATGAAAAACTGTTTTTT
CDR3 protein: CASSETGLLNEKLFF

V gene: TRBV19
J gene: TRBJ2-7
clone size: NA
D gene: NA
CDR3 DNA: TGTGCCAGTAGTATAGATCCGGCAACCTACGAGCAGTACTTC
CDR3 protein: CASSIDPATYEQYF

V gene: TRBV15
J gene: TRBJ2-1
clone size: NA
D gene: NA
CDR3 DNA: TGTGCCACCAGCACCGGGCTGGGAGTCAATGAGCAGTTCTTC
CDR3 protein: CATSTGLGVNEQFF

V gene: TRBV27
J gene: TRBJ1-4
clone size: NA
D gene: NA
CDR3 DNA: TGTGCCAGCAGTATGACTCGGGGATTAACTAATGAAAAACTGTTTTTT
CDR3 protein: CASSMTRGLTNEKLFF

V gene: TRBV9
J gene: TRBJ1-1
clone size: few
D gene: NA
CDR3 DNA: TGTGCCAGCAGCGAGAGGGCAGGTCTGAACACTGAAGCTTTCTTT
CDR3 protein: CASSERAGLNTEAFF

V gene: TRBV19
J gene: TRBJ2-1
clone size: many
D gene: TRBD2
CDR3 DNA: TGTGCCAGTGGCGGGCTAGCGGGGGTTTACAATGAGCAGTTCTTC
CDR3 protein: CASGGLAGVYNEQFF

V gene: TRBV27
J gene: TRBJ1-6
clone size: NA
D gene: NA
CDR3 DNA: TGTGCCAGCACCCTGGTGGGTTACCCTACTTCACCCCTCCACTTT
CDR3 protein: CASTLVGYPTSPLHF

V gene: TRBV11-2
J gene: TRBJ2-2
clone size: many
D gene: TRBD2
CDR3 DNA: TGTGCCAGCAGCTTAGGTTGGACTAGCGGGAGGTCGAACACCGGGGAGCTGTTTTTT
CDR3 protein: CASSLGWTSGRSNTGELFF

V gene: TRBV10-3
J gene: TRBJ2-7
clone size: few
D gene: NA
CDR3 DNA: TGTGCCATCAGTGAAGGTCAGAGGGACGAGCAGTACTTC
CDR3 protein: CAISEGQRDEQYF

V gene: TRBV27
J gene: TRBJ2-3
clone size: many
D gene: NA
CDR3 DNA: TGTGCCAGCAGTTCCCCTTCTAGGGGGGCAGGAGATACGCAGTATTTT
CDR3 protein: CASSSPSRGAGDTQYF

V gene: TRBV7-9
J gene: TRBJ2-7
clone size: NA
D gene: TRBD1
CDR3 DNA: TGTGCCAGCAGCTTAGATCCCGCGGGACAGGGTCGCGAGCAGTACTTC
CDR3 protein: CASSLDPAGQGREQYF

V gene: TRBV10-3
J gene: TRBJ2-5
clone size: few
D gene: TRBD1
CDR3 DNA: TGTGCCATCAGTGAGTACAGGGGCGAAGAGACCCAGTACTTC
CDR3 protein: CAISEYRGEETQYF

V gene: TRBV19
J gene: TRBJ1-1
clone size: few
D gene: NA
CDR3 DNA: TGTGCCAGTAGTATAGAAAAGAAGAACACTGAAGCTTTCTTT
CDR3 protein: CASSIEKKNTEAFF

V gene: TRBV18
J gene: TRBJ2-2
clone size: few
D gene: TRBD1
CDR3 DNA: TGTGCCAGCTCACCATCCGGGACAGGGGGCGTCACCGGGGAGCTGTTTTTT
CDR3 protein: CASSPSGTGGVTGELFF

V gene: TRBV15
J gene: TRBJ2-5
clone size: NA
D gene: TRBD1
CDR3 DNA: TGTGCCACCAGCAGAGACGGACAGGATCAAGAGACCCAGTACTTC
CDR3 protein: CATSRDGQDQETQYF

V gene: TRBV9
J gene: TRBJ2-1
clone size: few
D gene: TRBD2
CDR3 DNA: TGTGCCAGCAGCGCGGGACTAGCGGGAGGGCCCGCCCTGGAGGGTGAGCAGTTCTTC
CDR3 protein: CASSAGLAGGPALEGEQFF

V gene: TRBV12-3/TRBV12-4
J gene: TRBJ2-4
clone size: few
D gene: TRBD2
CDR3 DNA: TGTGCCAGCAGTCTATGGATCTCCCTCTCTAGCGGGAGGGCCAAAAACATTCAGTACTTC
CDR3 protein: CASSLWISLSSGRAKNIQYF

V gene: TRBV20-1
J gene: TRBJ1-5
clone size: few
D gene: TRBD1
CDR3 DNA: TGCAGTGCTAGAGACCGGACAGGGTTTCTCAATCAGCCCCAGCATTTT
CDR3 protein: CSARDRTGFLNQPQHF

V gene: TRBV6-2/TRBV6-3
J gene: TRBJ2-7
clone size: NA
D gene: NA
CDR3 DNA: TGTGCCAGCAGTTATGATTGGCGGGCTTTCTACGAGCAGTACTTC
CDR3 protein: CASSYDWRAFYEQYF

V gene: TRBV5-5
J gene: TRBJ2-5
clone size: many
D gene: TRBD2
CDR3 DNA: TGTGCCAGCAGCGCAGGGACTAGCGGTCCAGAGACCCAGTACTTC
CDR3 protein: CASSAGTSGPETQYF

V gene: TRBV28
J gene: TRBJ2-3
clone size: many
D gene: TRBD2
CDR3 DNA: TGTGCCAGCACCCCCTCCCGGGGGGGAGCAGATACGCAGTATTTT
CDR3 protein: CASTPSRGGADTQYF

V gene: TRBV2
J gene: TRBJ1-5
clone size: few
D gene: NA
CDR3 DNA: TGTGCCAGCAGCCGGGACACCAATCAGCCCCAGCATTTT
CDR3 protein: CASSRDTNQPQHF

V gene: TRBV30
J gene: TRBJ2-3
clone size: few
D gene: NA
CDR3 DNA: TGTGCCTGGATCCTCGATGATACGCAGTATTTT
CDR3 protein: CAWILDDTQYF

V gene: TRBV7-2
J gene: TRBJ2-4
clone size: many
D gene: TRBD1
CDR3 DNA: TGTGCCAGCAGCCCTGGGACAGGGGGAACCATTCAGTACTTC
CDR3 protein: CASSPGTGGTIQYF

V gene: TRBV5-4
J gene: TRBJ2-7
clone size: few
D gene: NA
CDR3 DNA: TGTGCCAGCAGCACGCAAGCGCCGAGACCTTACGAGCAGTACTTC
CDR3 protein: CASSTQAPRPYEQYF

V gene: TRBV20-1
J gene: TRBJ1-4
clone size: NA
D gene: NA
CDR3 DNA: TGCAGTGCTAGAGATCTCCGGGGGCTTAATGAAAAACTGTTTTTT
CDR3 protein: CSARDLRGLNEKLFF

V gene: TRBV29-1
J gene: TRBJ2-1
clone size: NA
D gene: TRBD1
CDR3 DNA: TGCAGCGTTGAAGGCCGGACAGGGGGCTCCTACAATGAGCAGTTCTTC
CDR3 protein: CSVEGRTGGSYNEQFF

V gene: TRBV7-9
J gene: TRBJ2-7
clone size: NA
D gene: TRBD2
CDR3 DNA: TGTGCCAGCAGCTTAGTAGCGGGGCCCGCCTACGAGCAGTACTTC
CDR3 protein: CASSLVAGPAYEQYF

V gene: TRBV12-3/TRBV12-4
J gene: TRBJ1-2
clone size: many
D gene: TRBD1
CDR3 DNA: TGTGCCAGCAGTTTAGTCTACACAGGGGGTAACTATGGCTACACCTTC
CDR3 protein: CASSLVYTGGNYGYTF

V gene: TRBV10-3
J gene: TRBJ2-6
clone size: many
D gene: TRBD1
CDR3 DNA: TGTGCCATCAGTGGGGGGACAGGGGCTGGGGCCAACGTCCTGACTTTC
CDR3 protein: CAISGGTGAGANVLTF

V gene: TRBV28
J gene: TRBJ2-1
clone size: few
D gene: NA
CDR3 DNA: TGTGCCAGCAGGAGCAGCGGAGGCTCCTACAATGAGCAGTTCTTC
CDR3 protein: CASRSSGGSYNEQFF

V gene: TRBV5-1
J gene: TRBJ2-2
clone size: many
D gene: TRBD1
CDR3 DNA: TGCGCCAGCAGCTCGGGACAGGGGAACACCGGGGAGCTGTTTTTT
CDR3 protein: CASSSGQGNTGELFF

V gene: TRBV10-3
J gene: TRBJ2-3
clone size: NA
D gene: NA
CDR3 DNA: TGTGCCATCAGTGAGTCGACCTCTAGCGTCACAGATACGCAGTATTTT
CDR3 protein: CAISESTSSVTDTQYF

V gene: TRBV11-2
J gene: TRBJ2-4
clone size: NA
D gene: TRBD1
CDR3 DNA: TGTGCCAGCAGCTTAGACCGGGACAGGGCGTACTTC
CDR3 protein: CASSLDRDRAYF

V gene: TRBV7-2
J gene: TRBJ2-7
clone size: many
D gene: TRBD2
CDR3 DNA: TGTGCCAGCAGCTTATCCGCGACTAGCGGGAGCTACGAGCAGTACTTC
CDR3 protein: CASSLSATSGSYEQYF

V gene: TRBV7-2
J gene: TRBJ2-5
clone size: many
D gene: TRBD2
CDR3 DNA: TGTGCCAGCAGCTCCCTAGCGGGAGGGATGGAAGAGACCCAGTACTTC
CDR3 protein: CASSSLAGGMEETQYF

V gene: TRBV20-1
J gene: TRBJ1-4
clone size: NA
D gene: TRBD1
CDR3 DNA: TGCAGTGCTGGACAGGGTTGGACTAATGAAAGACTGTTTTTT
CDR3 protein: CSAGQGWTNERLFF

V gene: TRBV18
J gene: TRBJ1-4
clone size: many
D gene: NA
CDR3 DNA: TGTGCCAGCACCCCGCGGCAAACTAATGAAAAACTGTTTTTT
CDR3 protein: CASTPRQTNEKLFF

V gene: TRBV5-8
J gene: TRBJ2-1
clone size: NA
D gene: TRBD1
CDR3 DNA: TGTGCCAGCAGGCTGGGACAGGGGGCCCACAATGAGCAGTTCTTC
CDR3 protein: CASRLGQGAHNEQFF

V gene: TRBV5-5
J gene: TRBJ2-7
clone size: many
D gene: NA
CDR3 DNA: TGTGCCAGCAGCGCTGGACAGCTCTCCTACGAGCAGTACTTC
CDR3 protein: CASSAGQLSYEQYF

V gene: TRBV9
J gene: TRBJ1-2
clone size: NA
D gene: NA
CDR3 DNA: TGTGCCAGCAGCCGAGGGGCGTTCGGCTACACCTTC
CDR3 protein: CASSRGAFGYTF

V gene: TRBV10-3
J gene: TRBJ1-1
clone size: many
D gene: NA
CDR3 DNA: TGTGCCATCAGGGGACAAACACTTATGAACACTGAAGCTTTCTTT
CDR3 protein: CAIRGQTLMNTEAFF

V gene: TRBV24-1
J gene: TRBJ2-3
clone size: few
D gene: NA
CDR3 DNA: TGTGCCACCAGTGATTTCGCTAGCGGCACAGATACGCAGTATTTT
CDR3 protein: CATSDFASGTDTQYF

V gene: TRBV5-1
J gene: TRBJ1-1
clone size: many
D gene: NA
CDR3 DNA: TGCGCCAGCAGATGGACAGTGACCACTGAAGCTTTCTTT
CDR3 protein: CASRWTVTTEAFF

V gene: TRBV27
J gene: TRBJ2-3
clone size: few
D gene: NA
CDR3 DNA: TGTGCCAGCAGGATTATGGCCGAGTTCGATACGCAGTATTTT
CDR3 protein: CASRIMAEFDTQYF

V gene: TRBV6-4
J gene: TRBJ2-6
clone size: NA
D gene: NA
CDR3 DNA: TGTGCCAGCAGTGACTCCTCCTCTGGGGCCAACGTCCTGACTTTC
CDR3 protein: CASSDSSSGANVLTF

V gene: TRBV7-9
J gene: TRBJ2-7
clone size: NA
D gene: NA
CDR3 DNA: TGTGCCAGCAGCTTAAAGGTCGACGAGCAGTACTTC
CDR3 protein: CASSLKVDEQYF

V gene: TRBV27
J gene: TRBJ2-1
clone size: few
D gene: NA
CDR3 DNA: TGTGCCAGCAGTTTAGCGGGGGCCGGCAGGTCCTACAATGAGCAGTTCTTC
CDR3 protein: CASSLAGAGRSYNEQFF

V gene: TRBV6-1
J gene: TRBJ2-2
clone size: NA
D gene: NA
CDR3 DNA: TGTGCCAGCAGAAAACAAAGCACCGGGGAGCTGTTTTTT
CDR3 protein: CASRKQSTGELFF

V gene: TRBV2
J gene: TRBJ1-3
clone size: few
D gene: NA
CDR3 DNA: TGTGCCAGCAGTCATCCGGGTCCTACGGCGGGAAACACCATATATTTT
CDR3 protein: CASSHPGPTAGNTIYF

V gene: TRBV28
J gene: TRBJ1-2
clone size: NA
D gene: NA
CDR3 DNA: TGTGCCAGCAGTTTGGATCAAATCGGGGGTTATGGCTACACCTTC
CDR3 protein: CASSLDQIGGYGYTF

V gene: TRBV24-1
J gene: TRBJ2-2
clone size: many
D gene: TRBD1
CDR3 DNA: TGTGCCACCACGCCGGGACAGGGTGGCACCGGGGAGCTGTTTTTT
CDR3 protein: CATTPGQGGTGELFF

V gene: TRBV4-2
J gene: TRBJ2-7
clone size: NA
D gene: TRBD2
CDR3 DNA: TGTGCCAGCAGCCAAGAAGCTAGCGGGTCCTCCTACGAGCAGTACTTC
CDR3 protein: CASSQEASGSSYEQYF

V gene: TRBV11-2
J gene: TRBJ2-5
clone size: many
D gene: NA
CDR3 DNA: TGTGCCAGCAGCTTTTGGCAGGGTGGGGAGACCCAGTACTTC
CDR3 protein: CASSFWQGGETQYF

V gene: TRBV7-9
J gene: TRBJ1-1
clone size: few
D gene: NA
CDR3 DNA: TGTGCCAGCAGCTTATTCAATACTTTAAACACTGAAGCTTTCTTT
CDR3 protein: CASSLFNTLNTEAFF

V gene: TRBV20-1
J gene: TRBJ2-2
clone size: few
D gene: NA
CDR3 DNA: TGCAGTGCTAGAGATTGGACGAGGACGGTCTCCGGGGAGCTGTTTTTT
CDR3 protein: CSARDWTRTVSGELFF

V gene: TRBV11-2
J gene: TRBJ1-2
clone size: many
D gene: NA
CDR3 DNA: TGTGCCAGCAGCTTAATAACAGGGTACGCTGGCTACACCTTC
CDR3 protein: CASSLITGYAGYTF

V gene: TRBV19
J gene: TRBJ1-1
clone size: few
D gene: NA
CDR3 DNA: TGTGCCAGTAGTACTCGAACGTCGACAGCGGGCACTGAAGCTTTCTTT
CDR3 protein: CASSTRTSTAGTEAFF

V gene: TRBV28
J gene: TRBJ2-7
clone size: many
D gene: NA
CDR3 DNA: TGTGCCAGCAGTTTGCAGGTTCCCTACGAGCAGTACTTC
CDR3 protein: CASSLQVPYEQYF